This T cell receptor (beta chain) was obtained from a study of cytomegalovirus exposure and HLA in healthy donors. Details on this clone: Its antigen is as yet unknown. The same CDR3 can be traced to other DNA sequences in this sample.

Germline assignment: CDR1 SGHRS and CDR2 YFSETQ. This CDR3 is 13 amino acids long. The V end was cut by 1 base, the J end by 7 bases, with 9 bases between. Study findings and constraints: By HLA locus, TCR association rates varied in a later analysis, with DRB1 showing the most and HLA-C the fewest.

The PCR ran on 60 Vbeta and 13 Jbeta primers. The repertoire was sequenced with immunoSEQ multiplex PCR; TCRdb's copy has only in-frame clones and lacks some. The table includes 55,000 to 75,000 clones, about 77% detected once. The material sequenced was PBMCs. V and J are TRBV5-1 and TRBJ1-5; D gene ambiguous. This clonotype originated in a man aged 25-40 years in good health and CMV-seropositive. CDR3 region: CASSLYGEQPQHF. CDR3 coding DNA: TGCGCCAGCAGCTTGTACGGAGAGCAGCCCCAGCATTTT.